These T cell receptor beta chains were read from a single sample in a study of vaccination effects on CD4 cells after COVID-19. Measured with immunoSEQ multiplex PCR; TCRdb has only the in-frame clones, and not every one. The sample holds 30,000 to 35,000 clones, around 73% seen once. Which antigens these TCRs recognize remains unknown. The sequenced sample was CD4+ T cells from PBMCs cultured with HCoV-OC43 spike peptides, obtained before COVID-19 vaccination. These receptors all come from a human donor who received a COVID-19 vaccine. Each CDR3 is given with its conserved first and last residue.

j_gene,len,v_gene,CDR3aa
TRBJ1-6,18,TRBV5-5,CASSLEWRRDRGNSPLHF
TRBJ1-5,14,TRBV6-5,CASSYRGIHQPQHF
TRBJ2-7,13,TRBV12-5,CASEQGATYEQYF
TRBJ1-1,15,TRBV6-5,CASRGGGRVNTEAFF
TRBJ2-3,12,TRBV24-1,CATSDRVDTQYF
TRBJ2-1,12,TRBV30,CASNRGGNEQFF
TRBJ1-1,13,TRBV6-2/TRBV6-3,CASSYGGNTEAFF
TRBJ2-2,13,TRBV12-3/TRBV12-4,CASSLRGSGELFF
TRBJ2-3,16,TRBV4-2,CASSQDTSGGGNTQYF
TRBJ2-1,15,TRBV4-1,CASSQGGTGLGEQFF
TRBJ2-3,20,TRBV5-5,CASSLAPTKREYPLGDTQYF
TRBJ2-5,15,TRBV28,CASSDTGAGRETQYF
TRBJ1-4,16,TRBV9,CASSVAPGGTNEKLFF
TRBJ2-7,15,TRBV7-2,CASSSWDRGTYEQYF
TRBJ2-1,15,TRBV5-1,CASSLSDRGFNEQFF
TRBJ2-1,16,TRBV6-4,CASSDGIAGAYNEQFF
TRBJ1-1,17,TRBV19,CASSILRGAAQNTEAFF
TRBJ1-2,12,TRBV30,CAWSVPEGAYTF
TRBJ2-1,14,TRBV6-5,CASSHPASYNEQFF
TRBJ1-4,15,TRBV19,CASSIMGQGGEKLFF
TRBJ2-2,15,TRBV19,CASSIGLAPPGELFF
TRBJ1-2,13,TRBV30,CAWTTGVNYGYTF
TRBJ1-1,15,TRBV5-6,CASSPLGHGKAEAFF
TRBJ1-2,14,TRBV10-3,CAISATDNTYGYTF
TRBJ2-7,18,TRBV6-2/TRBV6-3,CASSYSIRPSGGLYEQYF
TRBJ1-5,13,TRBV6-5,CASMRGRNQPQHF
TRBJ1-2,16,TRBV6-1,CASSELTGKHHYGYTF
TRBJ1-1,12,TRBV30,CAWSPTRAEAFF
TRBJ1-5,16,TRBV7-2,CASSSSGQGVNQPQHF
TRBJ1-1,13,TRBV12-3/TRBV12-4,CASSLERQGVAFF
TRBJ2-2,14,TRBV19,CASRPGGNTGELFF
TRBJ2-3,15,TRBV18,CASSPTGASTDTQYF
TRBJ1-1,13,TRBV19,CASTVTGNTEAFF
TRBJ2-1,14,TRBV19,CASRGKGTYNEQFF
TRBJ2-7,15,TRBV19,CASSSPRGGYYEQYF
TRBJ1-5,14,TRBV28,CASSLFWGGQPQHF
TRBJ1-6,16,TRBV27,CASSFSQDLYNSPLHF
TRBJ2-2,13,TRBV6-4,CASSTANTGELFF
TRBJ1-1,12,TRBV2,CASSRDLTEAFF
TRBJ1-2,13,TRBV7-9,CASSFGGSYGYTF
TRBJ2-3,13,TRBV29-1,CSVERQGTDTQYF
TRBJ1-2,14,TRBV5-1,CASSPGHGMGGYTF
TRBJ1-3,16,TRBV5-1,CASSLGGQSSGNTIYF
TRBJ2-1,15,TRBV5-1,CASSSGWGDHNEQFF
TRBJ1-3,16,TRBV2,CASSYTDSRSGNTIYF
TRBJ2-2,16,TRBV27,CASSGLGQGNTGELFF
TRBJ2-7,12,TRBV6-6,CAAGDGPYEQYF
TRBJ1-2,10,TRBV12-3/TRBV12-4,CASSLYGYTF
TRBJ2-3,16,TRBV19,CASSIARGPSTDTQYF
TRBJ2-7,16,TRBV25-1,CASSEGGLTHSYEQYF
TRBJ2-7,13,TRBV12-3/TRBV12-4,CASSRQASYEQYF
TRBJ2-7,16,TRBV2,CASSEGQEGGLGEQYF